A single sample is the source of the 27 T cell receptor beta chains below, sequenced in a study of CXCR3-negative and CXCR3-positive naive CD8 T cells. Researchers prepared the TRB cDNA libraries using 5' RACE with UMI labels. TCRdb reprocessed the 5' RACE reads and stores each CDR3 protein as one record, lacking DNA. This sample contains roughly 86,000 distinct CDR3 sequences. Input material: naive CXCR3- CD8+ T cells from blood. Sample subset: CD45RO-CCR7+CD27+CD95- naive CD8+ T cells lacking CXCR3 (TNR3-). These receptors were collected from a human donor in good health. Some clones in this sample may be carry-over from other donors' samples.

V gene TRBV29-1 combines with J gene TRBJ2-7; TCRdb outputs TRBD1, but without DNA this stays unchecked. The CDR3 contains 13 residues. The germline gives CDR1 SQVTM, CDR2 ANQGSEA. CDR3 loop: CSVARDSLGEQYF.

The V gene is TRBV5-1, the J gene TRBJ2-7. The CDR3 is 12 residues long. Germline values: CDR1 SGHRS, CDR2 YFSETQ. The CDR3: CASSPTWREQYF.

The genes are TRBV27 and TRBJ1-2; TCRdb's D gene call, TRBD1, goes unchecked for lack of DNA. The CDR3 has 14 amino acids. The germline CDR1 and CDR2 sequences are MNHEY and SMNVEV (reference sequence). CDR3 sequence: CASSSTGFNYGYTF.

This chain uses TRBV6-2 or TRBV6-3 with TRBJ1-1; as DNA is missing, the TRBD1 call by TCRdb cannot be tested. The CDR3 sequence is 13 residues long. Germline CDR1 is MNHEY and CDR2 is SVGEGT. CDR3 amino acids: CASSYPGGTEAFF.

The rearrangement links TRBV29-1 to TRBJ2-3; there is no DNA to check the TCRdb D call of TRBD2. CDR1 and CDR2 (germline): SQVTM, ANQGSEA. There are 14 residues in the CDR3. CDR3 sequence reads: CSVATGVSADTQYF.

The rearrangement uses TRBV29-1 and TRBJ2-7; TCRdb proposes TRBD1, but this gene call is untestable without DNA. In germline, CDR1 is SQVTM, CDR2 ANQGSEA. The CDR3 spans 14 residues. This CDR3 is CSAGGGGRNNEQYF.

The chain uses TRBV10-3 and TRBJ1-4; TCRdb picks TRBD1, but there is no DNA to check that call. The CDR3 is 14 residues long. The germline V gene encodes CDR1 ENHRY and CDR2 SYGVKD. The CDR3 region is CAISDSGRGEKLFF.

This chain joins TRBV27 and TRBJ1-1; TCRdb returns TRBD1, unconfirmable since there is no DNA. In germline, CDR1 is MNHEY, CDR2 SMNVEV (reference sequence). CDR3 length: 14 residues. The CDR3: CAGSLSGGPTEAFF.

The V call is TRBV7-9, the J call TRBJ2-1; TCRdb designates TRBD2, a call that cannot be tested without DNA. Germline V gene lookup returns CDR1 SEHNR and CDR2 FQNEAQ (reference sequence). The CDR3 extends over 14 amino acids. This CDR3 is CASSWGLAGNEQFF.

The gene calls are TRBV29-1 and TRBJ2-1; TCRdb outputs TRBD1, but without DNA this stays unchecked. Germline CDR1 reads SQVTM; CDR2 reads ANQGSEA. The CDR3 is 13 amino acids. CDR3 in amino acids: CRVEPGTGYGKVF.

CDR3: CSVQGTMSKGLGQFF. V and J are TRBV29-1 and TRBJ2-1; TCRdb selects TRBD1, and the lack of DNA leaves this call unchecked. This CDR3 spans 15 amino acids. Germline V lookup: CDR1 SQVTM, CDR2 ANQGSEA.

The chain uses TRBV29-1 and TRBJ1-1; TCRdb picks TRBD1, but there is no DNA to check that call. This CDR3 has 17 amino acids. The germline CDR1 and CDR2 sequences are SQVTM and ANQGSEA. CDR3 residues: CSVEHTMGGAVGTEAFF.

This chain uses TRBV29-1 with TRBJ1-2; TCRdb reports TRBD1, a call that lacks DNA to check it against. The germline CDR1 and CDR2 sequences are SQVTM and ANQGSEA. CDR3 length: 16 residues. CDR3 protein: CSVQSTLTGGVYGYTF. Complete variable domain (other parts from reference TRBV29-1 and TRBJ1-2): SAVISQKPSRDICQRGTSLTIQCQVDSQVTMMFWYRQQPGQSLTLIATANQGSEATYESGFVIDKFPISRPNLTFSTLTVSNMSPEDSSIYLCSVQSTLTGGVYGYTFGSGTRLTVV.

The V gene is TRBV7-7, the J gene TRBJ2-1; checking the TCRdb D call of TRBD2 is not possible without DNA. CDR1 is SSHAT and CDR2 is FNYEAQ in the germline V gene (reference sequence). The CDR3 loop spans 15 amino acids. CDR3: CASSLDSETYNEQFF.

The V call is TRBV3-1, the J call TRBJ2-7; TCRdb outputs TRBD1, but without DNA this stays unchecked. This CDR3 region has 13 residues. The germline gives CDR1 LGHDT, CDR2 YNNKEL (reference sequence). CDR3 region: CASSQPRGVEQYF.

J is TRBJ1-5 and V is TRBV6-6; without DNA, the TCRdb call of TRBD1 cannot be checked. This CDR3 has 15 amino acids. The V gene's germline CDR1 is MNHNY and CDR2 SVGAGI (reference sequence). CDR3 region: CASSYSDRVEQPQHF.

The genes are TRBV14 and TRBJ2-3; TCRdb lists TRBD1, though no DNA is available to test this call. Germline V gene data show CDR1 as SGHDN and CDR2 as FVKESK. CDR3 size: 15 residues. CDR3 protein: CASSLIPGGSDTQYF.

J is TRBJ2-1 and V is TRBV12-3 or TRBV12-4; TCRdb calls TRBD1, which cannot be checked without DNA. The CDR3 is made up of 12 amino acids. CDR3 loop: CASTPVANEQFF.

This CDR3 is CASSYSAVNLYNEQFF. The V call is TRBV6-2 or TRBV6-3, the J call TRBJ2-1; TCRdb selects TRBD2, and the lack of DNA leaves this call unchecked. CDR3 length equals 16 residues. Germline-derived CDR1 and CDR2 are MNHEY and SVGEGT.

This chain uses TRBV25-1 with TRBJ2-7; TCRdb proposes TRBD1, but this gene call is untestable without DNA. The germline V gene encodes CDR1 MGHDK and CDR2 SYGVNS. The CDR3 is 15 amino acids. This chain's CDR3 is CASSEDGTPRVEQYF.

The rearrangement links TRBV7-9 to TRBJ2-2; there is no DNA to check the TCRdb D call of TRBD2. The CDR3 spans 16 residues. Germline CDR1 SEHNR, CDR2 FQNEAQ (reference sequence). This chain's CDR3 is CASSFEKSGVAGELFF.

The chain combines TRBV29-1 with TRBJ2-5; TCRdb's D call of TRBD1 is untestable without DNA. Germline CDR1 reads SQVTM; CDR2 reads ANQGSEA. This CDR3 spans 12 amino acids. The chain's CDR3 is CSVDREQETQYF.

CDR3 sequence reads: CASSALEGSTDTQYF. The gene calls are TRBV12-3 or TRBV12-4 and TRBJ2-3; TCRdb gives TRBD1 as the D gene, but with no DNA this cannot be confirmed. This CDR3 is built from 15 residues.

The chain employs TRBV7-2 and TRBJ2-7; the D call of TRBD2 rests on TCRdb alone, since no DNA is present to check it. The CDR3 spans 16 residues. Germline V gene lookup returns CDR1 SGHTA and CDR2 FQGNSA. The CDR3: CASSAGLAGGPYEQYF. The whole variable domain, remainder taken from reference TRBV7-2 and TRBJ2-7, is GAGVSQSPSNKVTEKGKDVELRCDPISGHTALYWYRQSLGQGLEFLIYFQGNSAPDKSGLPSDRFSAERTGGSVSTLTIQRTQQEDSAVYLCASSAGLAGGPYEQYFGPGTRLTVT.

The genes are TRBV11-3 and TRBJ2-1; TCRdb indicates TRBD2, and absent DNA this call remains unverified. CDR3 length: 17 residues. CDR1 is SGHNT, CDR2 YENEEA, per germline. The chain's CDR3 is CASSNRPGTRAYNEQFF.

The chain has TRBV7-9 and TRBJ2-7; TCRdb's D call, TRBD1, is unchecked because there is no DNA. Per germline, CDR1 SEHNR and CDR2 FQNEAQ (reference sequence). CDR3 length: 13 amino acids. The CDR3 sequence: CASSNRDSYEQYF. Variable domain in full (rest from reference TRBV7-9 and TRBJ2-7): DTGVSQNPRHKITKRGQNVTFRCDPISEHNRLYWYRQTLGQGPEFLTYFQNEAQLEKSRLLSDRFSAERPKGSFSTLEIQRTEQGDSAMYLCASSNRDSYEQYFGPGTRLTVT.

V usage is TRBV4-3 and J usage is TRBJ1-1; TCRdb's D call of TRBD1 is untestable without DNA. CDR1 and CDR2 (germline): LGHNA, YSLEER. The CDR3 spans 14 residues. This CDR3 reads CASSQGGVSTEAFF.